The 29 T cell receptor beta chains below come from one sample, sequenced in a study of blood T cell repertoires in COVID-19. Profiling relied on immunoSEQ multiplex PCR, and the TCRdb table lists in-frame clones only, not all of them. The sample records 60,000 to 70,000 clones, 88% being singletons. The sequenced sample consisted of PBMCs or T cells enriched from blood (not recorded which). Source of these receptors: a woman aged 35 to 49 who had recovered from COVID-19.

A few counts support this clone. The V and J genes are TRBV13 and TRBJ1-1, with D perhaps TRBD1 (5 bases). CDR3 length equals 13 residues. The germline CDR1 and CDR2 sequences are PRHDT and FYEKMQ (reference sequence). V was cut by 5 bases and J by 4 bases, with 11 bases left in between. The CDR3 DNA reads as TGTGCCAGCAGCCCCGACAGTGGCACTGAAGCTTTCTTT. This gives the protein CASSPDSGTEAFF. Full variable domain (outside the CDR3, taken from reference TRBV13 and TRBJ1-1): AAGVIQSPRHLIKEKRETATLKCYPIPRHDTVYWYQQGPGQDPQFLISFYEKMQSDKGSIPDRFSAQQFSDYHSELNMSSLELGDSALYFCASSPDSGTEAFFGQGTRLTVV.

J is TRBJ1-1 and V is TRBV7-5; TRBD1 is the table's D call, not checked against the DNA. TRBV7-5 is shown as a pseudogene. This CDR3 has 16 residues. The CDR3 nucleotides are TGTGCCAGAAGCTCTCAAGGGCCAAGGGGGAACACTGAAGCTTTCTTT. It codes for CARSSQGPRGNTEAFF.

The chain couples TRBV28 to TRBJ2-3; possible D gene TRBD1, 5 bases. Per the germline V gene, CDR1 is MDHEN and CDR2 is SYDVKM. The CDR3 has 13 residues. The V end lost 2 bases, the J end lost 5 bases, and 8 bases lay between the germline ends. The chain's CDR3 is CASSLGREDTQYF. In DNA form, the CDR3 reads TGTGCCAGCAGTTTAGGCAGGGAAGATACGCAGTATTTT. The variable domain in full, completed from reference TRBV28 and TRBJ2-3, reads DVKVTQSSRYLVKRTGEKVFLECVQDMDHENMFWYRQDPGLGLRLIYFSYDVKMKEKGDIPEGYSVSREKKERFSLILESASTNQTSMYLCASSLGREDTQYFGPGTRLTVL.

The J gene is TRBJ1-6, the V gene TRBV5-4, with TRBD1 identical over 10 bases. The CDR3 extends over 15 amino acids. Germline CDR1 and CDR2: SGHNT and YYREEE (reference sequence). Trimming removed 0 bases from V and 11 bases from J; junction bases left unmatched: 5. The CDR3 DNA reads TGTGCCAGCAGCTTGGAGACAGGGGGCAGGGCACCCCTCCACTTT. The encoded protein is CASSLETGGRAPLHF.

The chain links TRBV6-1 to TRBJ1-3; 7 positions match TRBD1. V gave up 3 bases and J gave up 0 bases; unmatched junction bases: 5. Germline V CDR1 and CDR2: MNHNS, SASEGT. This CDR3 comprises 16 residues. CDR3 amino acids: CASSDLRGSSGNTIYF. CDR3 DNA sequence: TGTGCCAGCAGTGATCTCAGGGGGAGCTCTGGAAACACCATATATTTT.

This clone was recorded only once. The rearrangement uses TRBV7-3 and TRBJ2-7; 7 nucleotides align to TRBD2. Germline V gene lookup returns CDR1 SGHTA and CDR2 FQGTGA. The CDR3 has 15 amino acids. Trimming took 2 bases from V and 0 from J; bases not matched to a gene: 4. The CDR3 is CASSLGGGSSYEQYF. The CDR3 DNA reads TGTGCCAGCAGCTTAGGCGGCGGGAGCTCCTACGAGCAGTACTTC.

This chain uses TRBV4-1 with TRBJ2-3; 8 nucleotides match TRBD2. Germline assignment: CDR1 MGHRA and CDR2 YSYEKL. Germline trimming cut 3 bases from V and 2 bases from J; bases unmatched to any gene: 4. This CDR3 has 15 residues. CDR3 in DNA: TGCGCCAGCAGCCAGGTAGCGGGGTACACAGATACGCAGTATTTT. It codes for CASSQVAGYTDTQYF.

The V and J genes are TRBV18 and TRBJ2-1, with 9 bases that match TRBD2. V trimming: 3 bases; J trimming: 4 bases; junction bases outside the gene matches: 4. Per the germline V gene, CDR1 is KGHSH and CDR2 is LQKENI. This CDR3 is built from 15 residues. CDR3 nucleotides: TGTGCCAGCTCACCCACTAGCGGGCCTTACAATGAGCAGTTCTTC. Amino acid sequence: CASSPTSGPYNEQFF.

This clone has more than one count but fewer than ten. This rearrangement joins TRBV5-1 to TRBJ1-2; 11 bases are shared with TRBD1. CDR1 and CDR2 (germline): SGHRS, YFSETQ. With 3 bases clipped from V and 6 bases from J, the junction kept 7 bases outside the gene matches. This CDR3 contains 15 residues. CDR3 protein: CASSSGTGGNNGYTF. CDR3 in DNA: TGCGCCAGCAGCTCGGGGACAGGGGGAAATAATGGCTACACCTTC.

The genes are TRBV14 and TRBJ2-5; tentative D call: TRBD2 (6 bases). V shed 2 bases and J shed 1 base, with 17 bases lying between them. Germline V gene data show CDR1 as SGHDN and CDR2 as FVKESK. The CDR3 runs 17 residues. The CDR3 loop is CASSQLGGYDAQETQYF. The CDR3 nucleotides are TGTGCCAGCAGCCAACTCGGAGGGTATGATGCCCAAGAGACCCAGTACTTC. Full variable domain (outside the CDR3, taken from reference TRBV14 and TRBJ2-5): EAGVTQFPSHSVIEKGQTVTLRCDPISGHDNLYWYRRVMGKEIKFLLHFVKESKQDESGMPNNRFLAERTGGTYSTLKVQPAELEDSGVYFCASSQLGGYDAQETQYFGPGTRLLVL.

CDR3 in DNA: TGTGCCAGCAGTGCTGTAGGGACAGGTGGAGGCTACACCTTC. Amino acids: CASSAVGTGGGYTF. The V gene is TRBV11-2, the J gene TRBJ1-2; 8 bases match TRBD1. CDR1 is SGHAT, CDR2 FQNNGV, per germline. The CDR3 covers 14 residues. The J segment lost 8 bases and the V segment lost 6 bases, leaving 11 bases of the junction unmatched. The entire variable domain, with the rest obtained from reference TRBV11-2 and TRBJ1-2, is as follows: EAGVAQSPRYKIIEKRQSVAFWCNPISGHATLYWYQQILGQGPKLLIQFQNNGVVDDSQLPKDRFSAERLKGVDSTLKIQPAKLEDSAVYLCASSAVGTGGGYTFGSGTRLTVV.

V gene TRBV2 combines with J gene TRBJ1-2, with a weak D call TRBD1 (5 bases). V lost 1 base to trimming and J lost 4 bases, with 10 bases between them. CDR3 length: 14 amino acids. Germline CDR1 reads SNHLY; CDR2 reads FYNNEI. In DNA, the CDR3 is TGTGCCAGCAGTGAAGTAGGGGCCAGCTATGGCTACACCTTC. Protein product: CASSEVGASYGYTF.

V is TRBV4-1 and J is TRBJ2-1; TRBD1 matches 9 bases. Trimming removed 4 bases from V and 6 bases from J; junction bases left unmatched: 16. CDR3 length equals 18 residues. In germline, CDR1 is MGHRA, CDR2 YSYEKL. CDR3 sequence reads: CASSPFPPGQGIVNEQFF. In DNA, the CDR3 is TGCGCCAGCAGCCCCTTTCCTCCGGGACAGGGAATCGTCAATGAGCAGTTCTTC.

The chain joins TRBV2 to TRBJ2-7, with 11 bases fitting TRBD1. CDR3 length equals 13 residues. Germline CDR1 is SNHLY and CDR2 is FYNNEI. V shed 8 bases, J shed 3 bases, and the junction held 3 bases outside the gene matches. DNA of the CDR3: TGTGCCAGCGAGGGACAGGGGGGCTACGAGCAGTACTTC. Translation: CASEGQGGYEQYF.

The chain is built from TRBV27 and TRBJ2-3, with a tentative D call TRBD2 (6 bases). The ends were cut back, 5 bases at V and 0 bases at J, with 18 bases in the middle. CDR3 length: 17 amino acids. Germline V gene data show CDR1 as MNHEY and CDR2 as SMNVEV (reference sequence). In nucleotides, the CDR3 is TGTGCCAGCAGTCCGAATCCCAAAGGGACTAGCACAGATACGCAGTATTTT. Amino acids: CASSPNPKGTSTDTQYF.

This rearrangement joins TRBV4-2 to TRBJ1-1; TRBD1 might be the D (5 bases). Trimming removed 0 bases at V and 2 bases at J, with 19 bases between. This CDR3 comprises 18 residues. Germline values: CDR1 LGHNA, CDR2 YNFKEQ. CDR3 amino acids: CASSQDFAGLLGNTEAFF. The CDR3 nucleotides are TGTGCCAGCAGCCAAGATTTCGCAGGGCTCTTGGGTAACACTGAAGCTTTCTTT.

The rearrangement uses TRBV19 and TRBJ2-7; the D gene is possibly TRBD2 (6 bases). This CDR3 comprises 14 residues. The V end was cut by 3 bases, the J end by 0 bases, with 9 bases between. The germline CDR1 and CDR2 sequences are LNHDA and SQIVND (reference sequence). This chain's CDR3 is CASSITGDSYEQYF. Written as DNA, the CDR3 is TGTGCCAGTAGTATCACGGGGGACTCCTACGAGCAGTACTTC.

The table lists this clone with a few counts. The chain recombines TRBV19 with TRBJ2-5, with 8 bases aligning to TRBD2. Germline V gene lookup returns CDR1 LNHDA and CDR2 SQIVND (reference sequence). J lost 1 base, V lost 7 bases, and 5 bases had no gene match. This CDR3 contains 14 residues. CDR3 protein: CASNAGGLQETQYF. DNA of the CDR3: TGTGCCAGTAATGCGGGGGGCCTCCAAGAGACCCAGTACTTC. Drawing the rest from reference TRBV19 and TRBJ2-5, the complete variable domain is DGGITQSPKYLFRKEGQNVTLSCEQNLNHDAMYWYRQDPGQGLRLIYYSQIVNDFQKGDIAEGYSVSREKKESFPLTVTSAQKNPTAFYLCASNAGGLQETQYFGPGTRLLVL.

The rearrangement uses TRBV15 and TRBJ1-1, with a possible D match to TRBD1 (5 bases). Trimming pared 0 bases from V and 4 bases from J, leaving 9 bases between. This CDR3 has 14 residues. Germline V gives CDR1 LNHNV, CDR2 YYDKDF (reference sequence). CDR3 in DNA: TGTGCCACCAGCAGAGAGACAGAGAGCACTGAAGCTTTCTTT. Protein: CATSRETESTEAFF.

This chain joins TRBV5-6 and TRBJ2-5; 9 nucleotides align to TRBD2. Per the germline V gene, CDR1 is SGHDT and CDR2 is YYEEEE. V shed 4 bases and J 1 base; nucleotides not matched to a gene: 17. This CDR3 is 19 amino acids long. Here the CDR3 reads CASSLTNVFLRGGQETQYF. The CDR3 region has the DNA TGTGCCAGCAGCCTGACAAACGTCTTTTTGCGGGGGGGCCAAGAGACCCAGTACTTC.

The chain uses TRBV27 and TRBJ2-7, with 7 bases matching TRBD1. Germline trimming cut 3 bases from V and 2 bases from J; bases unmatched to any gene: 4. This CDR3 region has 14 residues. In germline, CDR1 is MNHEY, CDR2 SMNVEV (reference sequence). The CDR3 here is CASSFVRGTYEQYF. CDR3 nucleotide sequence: TGTGCCAGCAGTTTTGTCAGGGGGACCTACGAGCAGTACTTC.

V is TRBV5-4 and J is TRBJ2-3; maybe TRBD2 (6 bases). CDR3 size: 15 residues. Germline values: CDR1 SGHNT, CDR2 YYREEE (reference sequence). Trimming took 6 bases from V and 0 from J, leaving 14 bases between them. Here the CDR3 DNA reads TGTGCCAGCACCCAGGTGGGGACTAGCACAGATACGCAGTATTTT. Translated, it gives CASTQVGTSTDTQYF.

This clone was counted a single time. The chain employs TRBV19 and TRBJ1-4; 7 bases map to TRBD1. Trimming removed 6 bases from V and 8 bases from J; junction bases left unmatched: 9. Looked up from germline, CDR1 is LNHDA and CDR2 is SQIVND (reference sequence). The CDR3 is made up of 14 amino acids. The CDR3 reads CASRHTGVGEKLFF. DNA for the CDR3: TGTGCCAGTAGACACACAGGGGTGGGAGAAAAACTGTTTTTT.

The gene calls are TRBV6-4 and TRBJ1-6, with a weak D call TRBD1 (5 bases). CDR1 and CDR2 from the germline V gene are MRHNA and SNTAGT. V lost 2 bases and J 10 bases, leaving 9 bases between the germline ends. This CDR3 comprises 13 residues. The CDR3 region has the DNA TGTGCCAGCAGTGACAGGGGAGGGTCACCCCTCCACTTT. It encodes CASSDRGGSPLHF.

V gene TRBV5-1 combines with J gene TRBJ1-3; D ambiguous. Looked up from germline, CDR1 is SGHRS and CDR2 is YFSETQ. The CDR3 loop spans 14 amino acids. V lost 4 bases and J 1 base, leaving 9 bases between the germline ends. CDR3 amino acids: CASSSGGSGNTIYF. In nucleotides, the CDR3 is TGCGCCAGCAGCAGCGGTGGGTCTGGAAACACCATATATTTT.

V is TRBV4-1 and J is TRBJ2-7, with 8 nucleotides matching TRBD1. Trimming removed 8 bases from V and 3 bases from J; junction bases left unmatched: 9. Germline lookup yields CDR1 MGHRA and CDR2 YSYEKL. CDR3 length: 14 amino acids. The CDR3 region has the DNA TGCGCCAGCGACAGCGATGGACAGGGCTACGAGCAGTACTTC. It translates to CASDSDGQGYEQYF.

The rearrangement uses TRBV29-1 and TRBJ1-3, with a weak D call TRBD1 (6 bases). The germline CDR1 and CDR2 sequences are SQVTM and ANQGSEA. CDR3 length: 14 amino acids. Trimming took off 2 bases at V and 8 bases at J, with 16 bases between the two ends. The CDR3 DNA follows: TGCAGCGTTGAAACAGGGAAGGATTTGGACACCATATATTTT. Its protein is CSVETGKDLDTIYF. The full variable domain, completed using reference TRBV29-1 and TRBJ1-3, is SAVISQKPSRDICQRGTSLTIQCQVDSQVTMMFWYRQQPGQSLTLIATANQGSEATYESGFVIDKFPISRPNLTFSTLTVSNMSPEDSSIYLCSVETGKDLDTIYFGEGSWLTVV.

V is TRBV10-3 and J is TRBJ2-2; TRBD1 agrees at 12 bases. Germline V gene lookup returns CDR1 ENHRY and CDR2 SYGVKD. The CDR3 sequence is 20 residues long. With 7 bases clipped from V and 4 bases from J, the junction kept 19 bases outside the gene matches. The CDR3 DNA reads TGTGCCATCATATCATCAGATTTCCCGGGACAGGGGGCCCGCACCGGGGAGCTGTTTTTT. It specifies CAIISSDFPGQGARTGELFF.

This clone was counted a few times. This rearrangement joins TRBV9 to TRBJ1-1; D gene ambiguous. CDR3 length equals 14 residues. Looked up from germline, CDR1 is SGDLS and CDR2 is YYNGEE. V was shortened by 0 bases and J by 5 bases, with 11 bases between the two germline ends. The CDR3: CASSVEGERTEAFF. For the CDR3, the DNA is TGTGCCAGCAGCGTAGAGGGAGAGAGGACTGAAGCTTTCTTT. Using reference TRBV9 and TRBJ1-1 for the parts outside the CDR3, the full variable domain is DSGVTQTPKHLITATGQRVTLRCSPRSGDLSVYWYQQSLDQGLQFLIQYYNGEERAKGNILERFSAQQFPDLHSELNLSSLELGDSALYFCASSVEGERTEAFFGQGTRLTVV.